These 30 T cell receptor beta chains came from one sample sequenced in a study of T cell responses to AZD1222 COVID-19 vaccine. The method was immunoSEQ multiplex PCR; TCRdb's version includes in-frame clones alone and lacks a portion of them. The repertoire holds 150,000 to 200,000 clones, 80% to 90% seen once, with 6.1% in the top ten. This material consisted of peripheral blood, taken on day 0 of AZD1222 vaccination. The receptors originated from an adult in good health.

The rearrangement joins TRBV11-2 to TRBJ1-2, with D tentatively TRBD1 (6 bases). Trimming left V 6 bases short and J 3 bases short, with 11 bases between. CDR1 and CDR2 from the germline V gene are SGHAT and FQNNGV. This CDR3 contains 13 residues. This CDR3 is CASRHRDDYGYTF. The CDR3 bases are TGTGCCAGCAGACACAGGGATGACTATGGCTACACCTTC.

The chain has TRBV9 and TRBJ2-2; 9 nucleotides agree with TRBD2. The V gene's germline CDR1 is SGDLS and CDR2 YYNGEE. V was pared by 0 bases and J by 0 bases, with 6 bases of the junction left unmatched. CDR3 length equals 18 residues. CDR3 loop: CASSVAGTSRSNTGELFF. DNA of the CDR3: TGTGCCAGCAGCGTAGCCGGGACTAGCCGTTCGAACACCGGGGAGCTGTTTTTT.

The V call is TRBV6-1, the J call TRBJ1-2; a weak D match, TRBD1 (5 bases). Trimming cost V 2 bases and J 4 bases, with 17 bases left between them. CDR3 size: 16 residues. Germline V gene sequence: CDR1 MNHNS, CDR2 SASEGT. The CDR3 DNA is TGTGCCAGCAGTGAATATTTATACGGGGGAAGCTATGGCTACACCTTC. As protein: CASSEYLYGGSYGYTF.

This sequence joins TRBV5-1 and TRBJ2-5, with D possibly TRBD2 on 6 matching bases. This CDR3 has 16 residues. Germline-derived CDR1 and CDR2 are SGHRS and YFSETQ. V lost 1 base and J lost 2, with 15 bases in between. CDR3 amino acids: CASSLSVGGFQETQYF. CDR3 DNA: TGCGCCAGCAGCTTGTCGGTGGGGGGATTTCAAGAGACCCAGTACTTC.

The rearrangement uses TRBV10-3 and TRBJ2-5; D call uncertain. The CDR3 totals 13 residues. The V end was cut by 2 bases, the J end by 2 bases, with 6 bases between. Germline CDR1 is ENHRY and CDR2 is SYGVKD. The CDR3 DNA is TGTGCCATCAGTGAGCGAGAACAAGAGACCCAGTACTTC. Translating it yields CAISEREQETQYF.

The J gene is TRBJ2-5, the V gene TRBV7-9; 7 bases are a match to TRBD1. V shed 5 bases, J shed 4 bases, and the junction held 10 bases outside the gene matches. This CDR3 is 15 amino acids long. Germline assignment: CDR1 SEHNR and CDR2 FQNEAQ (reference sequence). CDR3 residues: CASSHSRGPGETQYF. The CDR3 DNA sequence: TGTGCCAGCAGCCACTCAAGGGGGCCCGGAGAGACCCAGTACTTC.

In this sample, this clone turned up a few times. CDR3 DNA: TGCGCCAGCAGCCAACCGAGAATCGGGGGGACGAACACCGGGGAGCTGTTTTTT. It yields the protein CASSQPRIGGTNTGELFF. The chain recombines TRBV4-1 with TRBJ2-2, with 7 bases lining up with TRBD2. The V segment lost 2 bases and the J segment 0 bases; nucleotides outside the gene matches: 9. This CDR3 spans 18 amino acids. The V gene's germline CDR1 is MGHRA and CDR2 YSYEKL.

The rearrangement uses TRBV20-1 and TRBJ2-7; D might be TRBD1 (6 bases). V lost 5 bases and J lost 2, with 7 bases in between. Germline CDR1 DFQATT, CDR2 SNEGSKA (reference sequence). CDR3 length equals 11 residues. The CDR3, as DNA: TGCAGTGCTCCAGGGGCCTACGAGCAGTACTTC. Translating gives CSAPGAYEQYF.

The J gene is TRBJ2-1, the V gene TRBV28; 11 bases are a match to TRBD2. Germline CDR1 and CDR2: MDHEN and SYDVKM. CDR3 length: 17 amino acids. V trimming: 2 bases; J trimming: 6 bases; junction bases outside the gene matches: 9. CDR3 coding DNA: TGTGCCAGCAGTTTAACTAGCGGGAGAGTTCCGGGCAATGAGCAGTTCTTC. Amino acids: CASSLTSGRVPGNEQFF.

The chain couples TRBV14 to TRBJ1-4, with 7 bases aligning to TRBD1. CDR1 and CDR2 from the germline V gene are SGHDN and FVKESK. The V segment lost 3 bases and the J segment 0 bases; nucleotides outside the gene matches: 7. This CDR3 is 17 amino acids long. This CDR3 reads CASSHRQGSATNEKLFF. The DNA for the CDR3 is TGTGCCAGCAGCCACAGACAGGGTTCCGCAACTAATGAAAAACTGTTTTTT.

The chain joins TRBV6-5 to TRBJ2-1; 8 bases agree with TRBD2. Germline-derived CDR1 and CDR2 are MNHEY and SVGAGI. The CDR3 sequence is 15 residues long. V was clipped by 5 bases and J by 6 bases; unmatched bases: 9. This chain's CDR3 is CASSTVAGFGNEQFF. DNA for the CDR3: TGTGCCAGCAGTACAGTAGCGGGGTTTGGCAATGAGCAGTTCTTC.

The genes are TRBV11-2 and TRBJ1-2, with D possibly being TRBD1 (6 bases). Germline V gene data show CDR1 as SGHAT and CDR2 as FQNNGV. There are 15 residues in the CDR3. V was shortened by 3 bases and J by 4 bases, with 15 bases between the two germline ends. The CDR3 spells CASSFSGGAGYGYTF. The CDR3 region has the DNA TGTGCCAGCAGCTTTTCGGGGGGCGCCGGCTATGGCTACACCTTC.

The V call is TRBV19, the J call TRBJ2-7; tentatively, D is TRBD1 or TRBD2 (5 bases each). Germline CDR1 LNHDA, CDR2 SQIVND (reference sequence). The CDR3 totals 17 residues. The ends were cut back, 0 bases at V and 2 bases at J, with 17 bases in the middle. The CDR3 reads CASSIDWAGTATYEQYF. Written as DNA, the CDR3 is TGTGCCAGTAGTATAGATTGGGCAGGGACGGCAACCTACGAGCAGTACTTC.

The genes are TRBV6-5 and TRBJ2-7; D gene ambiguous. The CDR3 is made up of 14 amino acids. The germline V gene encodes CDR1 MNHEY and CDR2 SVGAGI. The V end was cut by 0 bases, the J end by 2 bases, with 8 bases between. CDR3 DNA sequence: TGTGCCAGCAGTTACTCGCCAGGCGCCTACGAGCAGTACTTC. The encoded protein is CASSYSPGAYEQYF.

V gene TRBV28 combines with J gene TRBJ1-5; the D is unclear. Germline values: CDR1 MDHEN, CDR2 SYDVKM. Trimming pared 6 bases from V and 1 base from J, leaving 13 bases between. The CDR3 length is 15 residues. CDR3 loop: CASSSSPYSNQPQHF. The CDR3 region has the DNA TGTGCCAGCAGCTCTAGTCCCTACAGCAATCAGCCCCAGCATTTT.

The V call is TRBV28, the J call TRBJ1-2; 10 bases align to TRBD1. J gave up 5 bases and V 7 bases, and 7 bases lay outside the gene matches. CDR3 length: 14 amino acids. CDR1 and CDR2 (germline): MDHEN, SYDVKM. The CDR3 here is CASTPTGGAYGYTF. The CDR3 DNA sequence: TGTGCCAGCACCCCGACAGGGGGCGCTTATGGCTACACCTTC.

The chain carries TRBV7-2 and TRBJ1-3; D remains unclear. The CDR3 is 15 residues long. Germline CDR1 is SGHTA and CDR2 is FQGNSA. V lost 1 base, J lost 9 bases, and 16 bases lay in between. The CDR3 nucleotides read TGTGCCAGCAGCTTAGAGGCAGGACTTAAGACCACCATATATTTT. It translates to CASSLEAGLKTTIYF.

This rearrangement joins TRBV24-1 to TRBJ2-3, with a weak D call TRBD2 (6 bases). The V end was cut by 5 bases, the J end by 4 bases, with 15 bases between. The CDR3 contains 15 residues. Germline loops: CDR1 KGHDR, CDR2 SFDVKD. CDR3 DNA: TGTGCCACCAGTGCAGCGGGTGTAGGCCCAGATACGCAGTATTTT. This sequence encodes CATSAAGVGPDTQYF.

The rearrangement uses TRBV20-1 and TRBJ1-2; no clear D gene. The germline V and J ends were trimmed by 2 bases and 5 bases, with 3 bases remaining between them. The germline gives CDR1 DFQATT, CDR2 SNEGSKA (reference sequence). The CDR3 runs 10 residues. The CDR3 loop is CSARQYGYTF. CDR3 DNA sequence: TGCAGTGCTAGACAGTATGGCTACACCTTC.

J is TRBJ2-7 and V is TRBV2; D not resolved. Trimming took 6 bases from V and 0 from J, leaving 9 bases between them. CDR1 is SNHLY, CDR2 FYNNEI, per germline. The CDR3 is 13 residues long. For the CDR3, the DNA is TGTGCCAGCAGGGCAGTTGTCTCCTACGAGCAGTACTTC. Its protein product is CASRAVVSYEQYF.

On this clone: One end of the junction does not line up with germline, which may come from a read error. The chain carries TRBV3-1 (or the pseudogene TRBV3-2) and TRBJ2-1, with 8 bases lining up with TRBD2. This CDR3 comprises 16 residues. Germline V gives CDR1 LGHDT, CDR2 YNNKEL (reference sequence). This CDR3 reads CASRQEAGAHSHEQFF. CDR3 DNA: TGTGCCAGCAGGCAAGAAGCGGGGGCCCACTCCCATGAGCAGTTCTTC.

The CDR3 region has the DNA TGTGCCACCAGTGTGGGTGGTACAGGGGGCGATGAGCAGTTCTTC. Its translation: CATSVGGTGGDEQFF. The chain combines TRBV24-1 with TRBJ2-1, with 9 bases matching TRBD1. Unmatched junction bases numbered 9, after V lost 5 bases and J lost 8 bases. The CDR3 is 15 amino acids. Germline V gives CDR1 KGHDR, CDR2 SFDVKD.

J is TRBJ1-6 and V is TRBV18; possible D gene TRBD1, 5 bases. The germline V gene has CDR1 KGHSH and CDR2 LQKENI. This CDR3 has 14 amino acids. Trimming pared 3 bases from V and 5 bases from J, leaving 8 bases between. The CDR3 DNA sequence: TGTGCCAGCTCACCCCCGGGGGATAATTCACCCCTCCACTTT. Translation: CASSPPGDNSPLHF.

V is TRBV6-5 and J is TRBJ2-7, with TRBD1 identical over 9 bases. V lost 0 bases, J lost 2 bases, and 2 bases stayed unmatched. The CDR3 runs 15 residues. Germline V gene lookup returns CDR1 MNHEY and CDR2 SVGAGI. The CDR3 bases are TGTGCCAGCAGTTACTCGGGACAGGGCACCTACGAGCAGTACTTC. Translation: CASSYSGQGTYEQYF.

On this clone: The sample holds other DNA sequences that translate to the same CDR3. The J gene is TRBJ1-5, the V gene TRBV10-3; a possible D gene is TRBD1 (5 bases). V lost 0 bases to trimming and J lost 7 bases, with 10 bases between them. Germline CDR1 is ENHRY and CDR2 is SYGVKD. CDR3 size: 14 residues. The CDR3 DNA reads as TGTGCCATCAGTGAGTCGGGGGGGGGACAGCCCCAGCATTTT. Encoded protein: CAISESGGGQPQHF.

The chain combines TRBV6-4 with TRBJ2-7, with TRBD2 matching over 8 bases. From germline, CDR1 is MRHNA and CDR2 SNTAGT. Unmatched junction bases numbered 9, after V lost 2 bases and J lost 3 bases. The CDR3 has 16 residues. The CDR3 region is CASSDGAGGPVYEQYF. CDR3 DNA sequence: TGTGCCAGCAGTGACGGGGCGGGAGGACCTGTCTACGAGCAGTACTTC.

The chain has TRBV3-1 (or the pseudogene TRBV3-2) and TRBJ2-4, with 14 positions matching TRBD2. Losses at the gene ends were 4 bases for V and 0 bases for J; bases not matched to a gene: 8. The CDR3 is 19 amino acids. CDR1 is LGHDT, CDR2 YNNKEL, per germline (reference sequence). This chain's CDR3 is CASSPPGLAGEIAKNIQYF. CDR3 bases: TGTGCCAGCAGCCCCCCGGGACTAGCGGGAGAGATAGCCAAAAACATTCAGTACTTC.

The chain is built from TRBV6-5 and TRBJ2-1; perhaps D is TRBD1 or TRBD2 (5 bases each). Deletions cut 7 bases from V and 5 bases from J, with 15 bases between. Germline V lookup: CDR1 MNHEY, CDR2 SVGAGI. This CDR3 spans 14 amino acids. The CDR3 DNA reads TGTGCCAGCATTGGGGCTAGCTCTGACAATGAGCAGTTCTTC. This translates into CASIGASSDNEQFF.

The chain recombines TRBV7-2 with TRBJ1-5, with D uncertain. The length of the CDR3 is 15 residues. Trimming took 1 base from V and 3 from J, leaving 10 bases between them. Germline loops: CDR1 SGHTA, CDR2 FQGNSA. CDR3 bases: TGTGCCAGCAGCTTAGAGGCAGATAACAATCAGCCCCAGCATTTT. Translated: CASSLEADNNQPQHF.

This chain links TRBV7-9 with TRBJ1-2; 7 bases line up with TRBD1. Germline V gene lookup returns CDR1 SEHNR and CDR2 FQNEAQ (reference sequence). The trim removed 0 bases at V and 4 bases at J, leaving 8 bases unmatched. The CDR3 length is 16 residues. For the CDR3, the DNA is TGTGCCAGCAGCTTAGCCCTTCGGACAGGCTCCTATGGCTACACCTTC. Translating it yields CASSLALRTGSYGYTF.